These 14 T cell receptor beta chains originate from one sample sequenced in a study of early T cells in non-severe SARS-CoV-2 infection. A single record per CDR3 protein comes from TCRdb applying MiXCR to the 5' RACE reads. Of around 50,000 distinct CDR3 sequences in the sample, 6% to 7% were seen once. Sequencing input: whole blood. The source of these receptors is an adult who was a healthcare worker with PCR-confirmed SARS-CoV-2 infection or an uninfected control (not recorded which).

This clonotype was recorded at least ten times. The genes are TRBV11-2 and TRBJ2-1; D ambiguous. The CDR3 consists of 15 residues. Germline V CDR1 and CDR2: SGHAT, FQNNGV. V dropped 1 base and J dropped 2 bases, with 9 bases sitting between them. The DNA of the CDR3 is TGTGCCAGCAGCTTAGTGGTGGATACCTACAATGAGCAGTTCTTC. Translating gives CASSLVVDTYNEQFF.

The CDR3 nucleotides read TGCAGCGTTGAGACAGGGGGCCCCTACAATGAGCAGTTCTTC. Its translation: CSVETGGPYNEQFF. The chain uses TRBV29-1 and TRBJ2-1; 10 nucleotides match TRBD1. Looked up from germline, CDR1 is SQVTM and CDR2 is ANQGSEA. The CDR3 runs to 14 residues. V dropped 3 bases and J dropped 2; count of bases not matched to a gene: 1.

This clonotype was counted a few times. The chain joins TRBV3-1 to TRBJ2-7; D not certain. The CDR3 covers 13 residues. Looked up from germline, CDR1 is LGHDT and CDR2 is YNNKEL (reference sequence). Trimming removed 2 bases from V and 3 bases from J, with 8 bases in between. The CDR3 DNA reads as TGTGCCAGCAGCCAATTAGCCGACTACGAGCAGTACTTC. This codes for CASSQLADYEQYF.

This CDR3 reads CASSLGGQGWKTQYF. In DNA form, the CDR3 reads TGCGCCAGCAGCCTAGGAGGACAGGGGTGGAAGACCCAGTACTTC. The chain links TRBV5-1 to TRBJ2-5; 9 bases fit TRBD1. Germline CDR1 and CDR2: SGHRS and YFSETQ. J gave up 6 bases and V 4 bases, and 10 bases lay outside the gene matches. The CDR3 is 15 amino acids.

This clonotype has just a few counts. The chain combines TRBV25-1 with TRBJ2-5, with 9 bases fitting TRBD2. J lost 2 bases, V lost 8 bases, and 3 bases had no gene match. Looked up from germline, CDR1 is MGHDK and CDR2 is SYGVNS. The CDR3 covers 13 residues. CDR3 DNA: TGTGCCAGCGGGCTAGCGGGGCAAGAGACCCAGTACTTC. Encoded protein: CASGLAGQETQYF.

This clonotype was recorded at least ten times. The rearrangement joins TRBV6-5 to TRBJ1-6; no definite D call. V lost 5 bases and J 14 bases, leaving 19 bases between the germline ends. The CDR3 runs to 14 residues. Germline V gene sequence: CDR1 MNHEY, CDR2 SVGAGI. The CDR3 is CASSQPGGPATLHF. The DNA of the CDR3 is TGTGCCAGCAGTCAACCGGGTGGGCCCGCAACCCTCCACTTT.

The table lists this clonotype with a few counts. V gene TRBV27 combines with J gene TRBJ2-7, with 7 bases matching TRBD1. Germline CDR1 and CDR2: MNHEY and SMNVEV (reference sequence). The CDR3 extends over 13 amino acids. The trim removed 10 bases at V and 0 bases at J, leaving 6 bases unmatched. CDR3 sequence (DNA): TGTGCCACCCAGGGGGTCTTCTCCTACGAGCAGTACTTC. This gives the protein CATQGVFSYEQYF.

The chain couples TRBV5-4 to TRBJ2-5; 9 bases fit TRBD1. Per germline, CDR1 SGHNT and CDR2 YYREEE (reference sequence). This CDR3 is 19 amino acids long. The trim removed 4 bases at V and 1 base at J, leaving 17 bases unmatched. CDR3 sequence reads: CASSRDLTPGTGPQETQYF. DNA of the CDR3: TGTGCCAGCAGCCGGGATCTCACTCCCGGGACAGGGCCCCAAGAGACCCAGTACTTC.

This clonotype was recorded many times. The V and J genes are TRBV11-2 and TRBJ2-1, with TRBD2 matching over 7 bases. Looked up from germline, CDR1 is SGHAT and CDR2 is FQNNGV. The junction had 12 bases not matched to a gene; V was cut back by 5 bases and J by 2 bases. The CDR3 covers 17 residues. The CDR3 loop reads CASSPSPAGSPYNEQFF. In DNA, the CDR3 is TGTGCCAGCAGCCCCTCCCCAGCGGGGAGCCCCTACAATGAGCAGTTCTTC.

The gene calls are TRBV12-3 or TRBV12-4 and TRBJ1-4; D remains unclear. V lost 1 base and J 2 bases, leaving 11 bases between the germline ends. The CDR3 loop spans 16 amino acids. CDR3 bases: TGTGCCAGCAGTTTAGGGCCACTTGCCACTAATGAAAAACTGTTTTTT. Translation gives CASSLGPLATNEKLFF.

This clonotype occurred many times. This chain uses TRBV12-3 or TRBV12-4 with TRBJ1-1; a possible D gene is TRBD1 (5 bases). The CDR3 is 14 amino acids. V lost 4 bases to trimming and J lost 6 bases, with 15 bases between them. The DNA of the CDR3 is TGTGCCAGCAGTTCTCGAAGCAGGGTCTCTGAAGCTTTCTTT. Translation gives CASSSRSRVSEAFF.

In the case of this clonotype: A read error may explain this, as a much larger clone is one base away. The gene calls are TRBV6-5 and TRBJ1-2, with 9 nucleotides matching TRBD1. Germline CDR1 and CDR2: MNHEY and SVGAGI. This CDR3 has 13 amino acids. Written as DNA, the CDR3 is TGTGCCAGCAGCGGGGACAGGGCGAATGGCCACACCTTC. Amino acids: CASSGDRANGHTF.

The table lists this clonotype with many counts. The rearrangement uses TRBV30 and TRBJ2-3, with D perhaps given as TRBD1 or TRBD2 (6 bases each). CDR1 and CDR2 from the germline V gene are GTSNPN and SVGIG (reference sequence). CDR3 length: 13 amino acids. Trimming pared 3 bases from V and 3 bases from J, leaving 10 bases between. As DNA, the CDR3 is TGTGCCTGGAGGGGGGGCGGTACAGATACGCAGTATTTT. Translation: CAWRGGGTDTQYF.

The chain is built from TRBV19 and TRBJ1-5; unclear D gene. CDR1 is LNHDA and CDR2 is SQIVND in the germline V gene (reference sequence). The CDR3 is 15 residues long. The ends were cut back, 5 bases at V and 1 base at J, with 12 bases in the middle. CDR3 bases: TGTGCCAGTAGTCCCCGGACGGGAAGCAATCAGCCCCAGCATTTT. Encoded protein: CASSPRTGSNQPQHF.